A selection of T cell receptor beta chains follows, all from one sample in a study of OX40 agonist ivuxolimab in advanced cancers. The method was immunoSEQ multiplex PCR; TCRdb's version includes in-frame clones alone and lacks a portion of them. Counted here are approximately 99,000 clones, 86% occurring once; the ten biggest clones make up around 5.2%. The sample was CD4+ or CD8+ T cells sorted from blood, taken in a trial of the OX40 agonist ivuxolimab. The receptors derive from an adult with an advanced solid tumor such as melanoma, head and neck, liver or kidney cancer. The CDR3 runs from the conserved cysteine through the conserved F or W. Fields, in order: J gene, clone size, V gene, D gene, CDR3 DNA, CDR3 protein. D genes are given only for firm matches. Rows give clone size only sometimes, using once, few, many, or a class for an expanded clone.

>TRBJ2-7|few|TRBV6-1|.
TGTGCCAGCAGTGTCATCGAACAGGGAATTAACTCCTACGAGCAGTACTTC
CASSVIEQGINSYEQYF
>TRBJ2-7|.|TRBV20-1|.
TGCAGTGCTAGAGCCCAACAAGAGCAGTACTTC
CSARAQQEQYF
>TRBJ2-1|.|TRBV11-2|TRBD1
TGTGCCAGCAGCCCCGGGACAGGCACCTACAATGAGCAGTTCTTC
CASSPGTGTYNEQFF
>TRBJ2-5|.|TRBV14|.
TGTGCCAGCAGCCCCACAGGGGAGACCCAGTACTTC
CASSPTGETQYF
>TRBJ2-7|.|TRBV19|.
TGTGCCAGTAGTAGGGGGCTCCCGGGAGAGCAGTACTTC
CASSRGLPGEQYF
>TRBJ1-2|.|TRBV5-1|.
TGCGCCAGCAGCTTGGGGAGGGCGCGGGGCTACACCTTC
CASSLGRARGYTF
>TRBJ1-2|.|TRBV5-6|TRBD1
TGTGCCAGCAGCACCCGCGCGGGGGGACAGGGCTACACCTTC
CASSTRAGGQGYTF
>TRBJ2-1|.|TRBV7-2|TRBD2
TGTGCCAGCAGCTTAGGCTACGGGGGACTAGCGGGAACCGATGAGCAGTTCTTC
CASSLGYGGLAGTDEQFF
>TRBJ2-7|.|TRBV6-5|TRBD1
TGTGCCAGCAGTCGGACAGGGATGTACGAGCAGTACTTC
CASSRTGMYEQYF
>TRBJ2-2|.|TRBV5-1|.
TGCGCCAGCAGCGAGGCGGCCGGGGAGCTGTTTTTT
CASSEAAGELFF
>TRBJ1-2|.|TRBV13|.
TGTGCCAGCAGTTACGGTGGGATGGCCTATGGCTACACCTTC
CASSYGGMAYGYTF
>TRBJ2-7|.|TRBV5-4|TRBD2
TGTGCCAGCAGCTCCGGGACTAGCGGGAGAACGGGCGAGCAGTACTTC
CASSSGTSGRTGEQYF
>TRBJ1-5|few|TRBV2|.
TGTGCCAGCAGCTCCAGGGGGCCCCAGCATTTT
CASSSRGPQHF
>TRBJ1-2|.|TRBV9|TRBD1
TGTGCCAGCAGCCCGGACAGGGCTCCCTACGGCTACACCTTC
CASSPDRAPYGYTF
>TRBJ1-1|.|TRBV5-1|TRBD1
TGCGCCAGCAGCCGAGCGACAGGGCAGAACACTGAAGCTTTCTTT
CASSRATGQNTEAFF
>TRBJ1-3|.|TRBV30|.
TGTGCCTGGGCTTTGATGACCTCTGGAAACACCATATATTTT
CAWALMTSGNTIYF
>TRBJ2-2|.|TRBV6-4|.
TGTGCCAGCAGCCACGGGACTAACACCGGGGAGCTGTTTTTT
CASSHGTNTGELFF
>TRBJ2-6|.|TRBV5-1|.
TGCGCCAGCAGCTTGGCCCCGCCCGCGGGTGTCTCTGGGGCCAACGTCCTGACTTTC
CASSLAPPAGVSGANVLTF
>TRBJ1-3|.|TRBV21-1|.
TGTGCCAGCAGAATTGGCGAAGGAAACACCATATATTTT
CASRIGEGNTIYF
>TRBJ1-1|once|TRBV27|.
TGTGCCAGCGGCTTCATGAACACTGAAGCTTTCTTT
CASGFMNTEAFF
>TRBJ2-3|.|TRBV5-1|.
TGCGCCAGCAGCTTGGGACTCGGCGCCGATACGCAGTATTTT
CASSLGLGADTQYF
>TRBJ2-7|once|TRBV5-1|.
TGCGCCAGCAGCTTGGGGACAGCCCTACACGCCGAATCCTACGAGCAGTACTTC
CASSLGTALHAESYEQYF
>TRBJ2-7|.|TRBV19|.
TGTGCCAGTAGTGTAACAGGTCTCTACGAGCAGTACTTC
CASSVTGLYEQYF
>TRBJ2-1|once|TRBV11-3|.
TGTGCCAGCAGTACTCCTTTTGGTTCGCAGTTCTTC
CASSTPFGSQFF
>TRBJ2-3|.|TRBV4-3|TRBD2
TGCGCCAGCAGCCAAGATCTCATAGCGGGAGGAGCAGATACGCAGTATTTT
CASSQDLIAGGADTQYF
>TRBJ2-2|.|TRBV6-6|TRBD2
TGTGCCAGCAGTTACTCGGGGCTAGCGGGGTCGTCTCTGTTTTTT
CASSYSGLAGSSLFF
>TRBJ2-7|.|TRBV9|.
TGTGCCAGCAGCGTAAGTATCGGAAATCGCGAGCAGTACTTC
CASSVSIGNREQYF
>TRBJ2-1|.|TRBV7-8|TRBD2
TGTGCCAGCAGCCCCTCCGAACTAGCGACCTACAATGAGCAGTTCTTC
CASSPSELATYNEQFF
>TRBJ2-1|.|TRBV5-6|.
TGTGCCAGCAGCTTAGGGCGACGTTACAATGAGCAGTTCTTC
CASSLGRRYNEQFF
>TRBJ1-3|.|TRBV9|TRBD1
TGTGCCAGCAGCCAGGGGGCGGGTGGAAACACCATATATTTT
CASSQGAGGNTIYF
>TRBJ2-3|.|TRBV4-2|TRBD1
TGTGCCAGCAGCCAAAGAAAGGGGACAGGCACAGATACGCAGTATTTT
CASSQRKGTGTDTQYF
>TRBJ2-7|.|TRBV5-1|TRBD1
TGCGCCAGCAGTGAACAGGGGGACTACGAGCAGTACTTC
CASSEQGDYEQYF
>TRBJ1-6|few|TRBV30|TRBD1
TGTGCCTGGAGAGCCCGGGACAGAAATTCACCCCTCCACTTT
CAWRARDRNSPLHF